The 13 T cell receptor beta chains reported below all come from one sample, sequenced in a study of shared clonotypes between healthy human individuals. The method was immunoSEQ multiplex PCR; TCRdb's version includes in-frame clones alone and lacks a portion of them. The data show around 2.5 million clones, with 80% to 95% seen just once and roughly 0.36% held by the top ten. The sample was naive CD4+ T cells from PBMCs. Subset defined: CD45RA+ positively selected. The receptors shown here come from a man aged 18 to 35 in good health. Some clones in this sample may be carry-over from other donors' samples.

The J gene is TRBJ2-1, the V gene TRBV5-4, with D uncertain. The CDR3 consists of 14 residues. Trimming shortened V by 2 bases and J by 4 bases, and 10 bases separated the two germline ends. CDR1 is SGHNT and CDR2 is YYREEE in the germline V gene (reference sequence). This CDR3 reads CASSLELTYNEQFF. As DNA, the CDR3 is TGTGCCAGCAGCTTAGAACTAACTTACAATGAGCAGTTCTTC.

The chain employs TRBV9 and TRBJ2-7; unclear D gene. The V gene's germline CDR1 is SGDLS and CDR2 YYNGEE. Trimming pared 4 bases from V and 9 bases from J, leaving 17 bases between. This CDR3 is built from 13 residues. CDR3 region: CASSPKFQRRQYF. The CDR3 DNA is TGTGCCAGCAGCCCGAAATTCCAAAGGAGGCAGTACTTC. The full variable domain, its missing parts supplied by reference TRBV9 and TRBJ2-7, is DSGVTQTPKHLITATGQRVTLRCSPRSGDLSVYWYQQSLDQGLQFLIQYYNGEERAKGNILERFSAQQFPDLHSELNLSSLELGDSALYFCASSPKFQRRQYFGPGTRLTVT.

The V gene is TRBV5-1, the J gene TRBJ2-7; TRBD2 aligns across 10 bases. CDR3 length equals 17 residues. CDR1 and CDR2 from the germline V gene are SGHRS and YFSETQ. J gave up 0 bases and V 0 bases, and 6 bases lay outside the gene matches. The DNA for the CDR3 is TGCGCCAGCAGCTTGGTACCTAGCGGGAGCGCCTCCTACGAGCAGTACTTC. This sequence encodes CASSLVPSGSASYEQYF.

The chain has TRBV7-9 and TRBJ2-1; TRBD2 matches 14 bases. Germline V gene lookup returns CDR1 SEHNR and CDR2 FQNEAQ (reference sequence). This CDR3 is 18 amino acids long. V was pared by 5 bases and J by 7 bases, with 13 bases of the junction left unmatched. This CDR3 is CASSPRGGTSGSGNEQFF. CDR3 sequence (DNA): TGTGCCAGCAGCCCTCGGGGGGGGACTAGCGGGAGCGGGAATGAGCAGTTCTTC.

This clone was observed a single time. The V call is TRBV11-2, the J call TRBJ2-5, with 12 bases matching TRBD2. Per germline, CDR1 SGHAT and CDR2 FQNNGV. Trimming at V came to 5 bases and at J to 4 bases, leaving 5 bases not matched to a gene. The CDR3 extends over 15 amino acids. CDR3: CASSVTSGSPETQYF. CDR3 coding DNA: TGTGCCAGCAGCGTGACTAGCGGGAGCCCAGAGACCCAGTACTTC.

This rearrangement joins TRBV18 to TRBJ2-1, with 10 positions matching TRBD2. CDR3 length equals 16 residues. CDR1 is KGHSH, CDR2 LQKENI, per germline. The trim removed 6 bases at V and 2 bases at J, leaving 7 bases unmatched. The CDR3 region is CASSRLAGATYNEQFF. The CDR3, as DNA: TGTGCCAGCTCGCGGCTAGCGGGAGCCACCTACAATGAGCAGTTCTTC.

V and J are TRBV7-8 and TRBJ2-7; D unclear. Trimming removed 5 bases at V and 4 bases at J, with 6 bases between. This CDR3 is built from 11 residues. Germline-derived CDR1 and CDR2 are SGHVS and FQNEAQ. The DNA of the CDR3 is TGTGCCAGCAGCCCCCTGTACGAGCAGTACTTC. Translation gives CASSPLYEQYF.

The chain has TRBV7-6 and TRBJ2-1; a possible D gene is TRBD1 (5 bases). Germline CDR1 is SGHVS and CDR2 is FNYEAQ. The CDR3 runs to 13 residues. V lost 5 bases and J 9 bases, leaving 14 bases between the germline ends. CDR3 protein: CASSPPPGFEQFF. CDR3 DNA sequence: TGTGCCAGCAGCCCACCACCAGGGTTTGAGCAGTTCTTC.

This rearrangement joins TRBV10-3 to TRBJ2-3; 10 bases are a match to TRBD2. With V trimmed by 8 bases and J by 2 bases, 10 bases remained unmatched. The length of the CDR3 is 16 residues. Looked up from germline, CDR1 is ENHRY and CDR2 is SYGVKD. CDR3 residues: CAIGLAGEIPTDTQYF. The CDR3 coding sequence is TGTGCCATCGGGCTAGCGGGAGAGATCCCCACAGATACGCAGTATTTT.

This clone was detected only once. V usage is TRBV11-1 and J usage is TRBJ2-7, with D perhaps matching TRBD1 (6 bases). Trimming cost V 4 bases and J 0 bases, with 16 bases left between them. The CDR3 covers 16 residues. Germline V gene lookup returns CDR1 SGHAT and CDR2 FQDESV (reference sequence). The chain's CDR3 is CASSSQGRISSYEQYF. As DNA, the CDR3 is TGTGCCAGCAGCTCCCAGGGGCGGATTAGCTCCTACGAGCAGTACTTC.

This clone was seen only once. The rearrangement uses TRBV27 and TRBJ1-6; D not certain. This CDR3 comprises 18 residues. Germline CDR1 MNHEY, CDR2 SMNVEV (reference sequence). V shed 3 bases and J shed 1 base, with 16 bases lying between them. CDR3 nucleotide sequence: TGTGCCAGCAGTTTCGGGTCAAATTTGGCATCCTATAATTCACCCCTCCACTTT. The encoded protein is CASSFGSNLASYNSPLHF.

The rearrangement joins TRBV7-2 to TRBJ2-7, with unresolved D. There are 12 residues in the CDR3. Germline V lookup: CDR1 SGHTA, CDR2 FQGNSA. Trimming took 2 bases from V and 2 from J, leaving 4 bases between them. The DNA for the CDR3 is TGTGCCAGCAGCTTATACGCCTACGAGCAGTACTTC. It specifies CASSLYAYEQYF.

J is TRBJ2-1 and V is TRBV6-1; D possibly matches TRBD1 or TRBD2 (5 bases each). CDR3 length: 18 amino acids. Germline V gives CDR1 MNHNS, CDR2 SASEGT. V shed 1 base and J shed 6 bases, with 22 bases lying between them. CDR3 sequence (DNA): TGTGCCAGCAGTGAAGAGGGGCCAGGGTGGGAGACGGTCAATGAGCAGTTCTTC. Its translation: CASSEEGPGWETVNEQFF.